Presented here are 27 T cell receptor beta chains from one specimen sequenced in a study of CD8 T cells in Susac syndrome. When the RNA was reverse transcribed, random hexamers were used with an input of roughly 0.5 to 1 ug. TCRdb analysed the immunoSEQ multiplex PCR reads with MiXCR anew, one entry per CDR3 protein. The sample has around 130,000 distinct CDR3 sequences, nearly 96% seen once; the top ten hold less than 0.15%. Sequenced material: CD4+ T cells from PBMCs. The receptor source for this set is a human donor with Susac syndrome.

This chain uses TRBV30 with TRBJ2-2; 7 bases match TRBD1. The CDR3 runs 13 residues. CDR1 and CDR2 (germline): GTSNPN, SVGIG (reference sequence). Germline trimming cut 1 base from V and 7 bases from J; bases unmatched to any gene: 3. CDR3: CAWSDRGDGELFF. The CDR3 DNA reads as TGTGCCTGGAGTGACAGGGGTGACGGGGAGCTGTTTTTT.

The gene calls are TRBV30 and TRBJ2-1; D is ambiguous. CDR1 is GTSNPN and CDR2 is SVGIG in the germline V gene (reference sequence). The CDR3 extends over 14 amino acids. Deletions cut 3 bases from V and 0 bases from J, with 9 bases between. CDR3 in DNA: TGTGCCTGGAGGGGGTTGGGCTCCTACAATGAGCAGTTCTTC. Protein sequence: CAWRGLGSYNEQFF.

The chain is built from TRBV20-1 and TRBJ2-1; the match to TRBD2 covers 7 bases. This CDR3 contains 13 residues. V lost 6 bases, J lost 6 bases, and 8 bases stayed unmatched. Germline loops: CDR1 DFQATT, CDR2 SNEGSKA (reference sequence). CDR3 residues: CSAPPGRGNEQFF. In nucleotides, the CDR3 is TGCAGTGCCCCCCCGGGGAGGGGCAATGAGCAGTTCTTC.

The chain couples TRBV6-5 to TRBJ2-3; D is uncertain. Trimming left V 5 bases short and J 1 base short, with 4 bases between. Per germline, CDR1 MNHEY and CDR2 SVGAGI. This CDR3 has 12 amino acids. The CDR3 region has the DNA TGTGCCAGCAGTACCGGCACAGATACGCAGTATTTT. Translation gives CASSTGTDTQYF.

The chain is built from TRBV29-1 and TRBJ1-2; D is ambiguous. Germline loops: CDR1 SQVTM, CDR2 ANQGSEA. V dropped 4 bases and J dropped 6 bases, with 9 bases sitting between them. CDR3 size: 11 residues. CDR3 in amino acids: CSVVRVDGYTF. The CDR3 region has the DNA TGCAGCGTTGTTAGGGTCGATGGCTACACCTTC.

The chain combines TRBV24-1 with TRBJ2-7, with D possibly being TRBD1 (5 bases). V dropped 2 bases and J dropped 6 bases, with 13 bases sitting between them. Per the germline V gene, CDR1 is KGHDR and CDR2 is SFDVKD. The length of the CDR3 is 14 residues. CDR3 sequence reads: CATSDSTAPSEQYF. CDR3 in DNA: TGTGCCACCAGTGATTCGACAGCCCCGAGCGAGCAGTACTTC.

This rearrangement joins TRBV6-2 or TRBV6-3 to TRBJ2-6, with 9 bases aligning to TRBD1. This CDR3 spans 17 amino acids. Germline CDR1 is MNHEY and CDR2 is SVGEGT. The V segment lost 6 bases and the J segment 0 bases; nucleotides outside the gene matches: 6. The CDR3 bases are TGTGCCAGCAGATGGGACAGGGCAAGCTCTGGGGCCAACGTCCTGACTTTC. This sequence encodes CASRWDRASSGANVLTF.

The chain uses TRBV6-5 and TRBJ2-4; TRBD1 agrees at 9 bases. Losses at the gene ends were 4 bases for V and 1 base for J; bases not matched to a gene: 2. This CDR3 contains 15 residues. The germline gives CDR1 MNHEY, CDR2 SVGAGI. The CDR3 reads CASSWDRAAKNIQYF. The CDR3 DNA follows: TGTGCCAGCAGTTGGGACAGGGCCGCCAAAAACATTCAGTACTTC.

CDR3 nucleotides: TGTGCCAGCAGTTCGTCTCCGGGACAGTCGTACGAGCAGTACTTC. It translates to CASSSSPGQSYEQYF. The chain employs TRBV28 and TRBJ2-7; 7 bases map to TRBD1. Germline CDR1 is MDHEN and CDR2 is SYDVKM. The junction had 10 bases not matched to a gene; V was cut back by 4 bases and J by 4 bases. CDR3 length equals 15 residues.

This clonotype was observed a single time. The chain links TRBV30 to TRBJ2-5; 10 bases match TRBD2. The CDR3 totals 13 residues. V shed 4 bases, J shed 5 bases, and the junction held 4 bases outside the gene matches. Germline V gene data show CDR1 as GTSNPN and CDR2 as SVGIG (reference sequence). CDR3 in DNA: TGTGCCTGGACTAGCGGGAGTCAGGAGACCCAGTACTTC. Amino acid sequence: CAWTSGSQETQYF.

CDR3 protein: CASTLQGAKETQYF. CDR3 nucleotides: TGTGCCAGCACTCTACAGGGGGCAAAAGAGACCCAGTACTTC. V usage is TRBV28 and J usage is TRBJ2-5; TRBD1 agrees at 9 bases. Germline-derived CDR1 and CDR2 are MDHEN and SYDVKM. This CDR3 is built from 14 residues. V dropped 7 bases and J dropped 3; count of bases not matched to a gene: 6.

The chain carries TRBV30 and TRBJ2-1, with 10 nucleotides matching TRBD1. The junction had 12 bases not matched to a gene; V was cut back by 6 bases and J by 1 base. The CDR3 totals 17 residues. Germline V gene sequence: CDR1 GTSNPN, CDR2 SVGIG (reference sequence). The CDR3 loop is CACPTGGARESYNEQFF. The CDR3 DNA sequence: TGTGCCTGCCCGACAGGGGGCGCGAGGGAATCCTACAATGAGCAGTTCTTC.

The rearrangement uses TRBV18 and TRBJ2-5; 7 bases fit TRBD2. V lost 6 bases to trimming and J lost 5 bases; unmatched junction nucleotides: 12. Germline lookup yields CDR1 KGHSH and CDR2 LQKENI. The CDR3 length is 15 residues. The CDR3, as DNA: TGTGCCAGCTCTTCGTTGAGCGGGAAGCCGGAGACCCAGTACTTC. This translates into CASSSLSGKPETQYF.

This chain links TRBV2 with TRBJ2-3; TRBD1 might be the D (5 bases). This CDR3 is built from 15 residues. V lost 4 bases and J 2 bases, leaving 13 bases between the germline ends. The germline CDR1 and CDR2 sequences are SNHLY and FYNNEI. The CDR3 here is CASSVPDIDTDTQYF. The CDR3 DNA follows: TGTGCCAGCAGTGTCCCGGACATAGACACAGATACGCAGTATTTT.

V and J are TRBV5-1 and TRBJ2-7; D is unresolved. The germline V and J ends were trimmed by 0 bases and 2 bases, with 6 bases remaining between them. Germline V gene data show CDR1 as SGHRS and CDR2 as YFSETQ. The length of the CDR3 is 13 residues. The CDR3: CASSLEQAYEQYF. In nucleotides, the CDR3 is TGCGCCAGCAGCTTGGAGCAGGCCTACGAGCAGTACTTC.

This chain connects TRBV20-1 to TRBJ1-1, with 10 bases identical to TRBD1. This CDR3 is built from 14 residues. The germline V gene encodes CDR1 DFQATT and CDR2 SNEGSKA (reference sequence). V was clipped by 6 bases and J by 3 bases; unmatched bases: 7. CDR3 amino acids: CSAPRTGGDTEAFF. For the CDR3, the DNA is TGCAGTGCACCTAGGACAGGGGGTGACACTGAAGCTTTCTTT.

The chain's CDR3 is CASSPRYEQYF. The CDR3 coding sequence is TGTGCCAGCAGTCCGCGCTACGAGCAGTACTTC. The chain links TRBV28 to TRBJ2-7; D is undetermined. Germline loops: CDR1 MDHEN, CDR2 SYDVKM. The ends were cut back, 5 bases at V and 3 bases at J, with 5 bases in the middle. This CDR3 has 11 residues.

V usage is TRBV12-3 or TRBV12-4 and J usage is TRBJ2-7; D is tentatively TRBD1 or TRBD2 (5 bases each). V was trimmed by 7 bases and J by 1 base, leaving 14 bases between them. The length of the CDR3 is 14 residues. The CDR3 nucleotides are TGTGCCAGCACCCCGGGACGGGAATCCTACGAGCAGTACTTC. It encodes CASTPGRESYEQYF.

The chain joins TRBV5-1 to TRBJ1-1; a possible D gene is TRBD1 (5 bases). Germline assignment: CDR1 SGHRS and CDR2 YFSETQ. Trimming removed 2 bases from V and 4 bases from J, with 12 bases in between. The CDR3 extends over 14 amino acids. Written as DNA, the CDR3 is TGCGCCAGCAGCTTCACACAGGCGTCCACTGAAGCTTTCTTT. Its protein product is CASSFTQASTEAFF.

The sample holds one count of this clonotype. The genes are TRBV5-4 and TRBJ2-7; D unclear. The CDR3 loop spans 14 amino acids. Trimming removed 0 bases at V and 2 bases at J, with 9 bases between. Germline CDR1 and CDR2: SGHNT and YYREEE (reference sequence). The CDR3 DNA follows: TGTGCCAGCAGCTTGGTCTCTACCCCCTACGAGCAGTACTTC. This gives the protein CASSLVSTPYEQYF. The whole variable domain, remainder taken from reference TRBV5-4 and TRBJ2-7, is ETGVTQSPTHLIKTRGQQVTLRCSSQSGHNTVSWYQQALGQGPQFIFQYYREEENGRGNFPPRFSGLQFPNYSSELNVNALELDDSALYLCASSLVSTPYEQYFGPGTRLTVT.

This rearrangement joins TRBV12-3 or TRBV12-4 to TRBJ1-5; D is ambiguous. CDR3 size: 15 residues. The V and J ends lost 5 bases and 4 bases respectively, with 15 bases between them. CDR3 DNA sequence: TGTGCCAGCAGTCCAGCAAAGCCCCTTAATCAGCCCCAGCATTTT. Translation: CASSPAKPLNQPQHF.

The chain has TRBV20-1 and TRBJ2-1; D is ambiguous. Germline loops: CDR1 DFQATT, CDR2 SNEGSKA (reference sequence). The CDR3 extends over 13 amino acids. The V gene lost 6 bases and the J gene lost 4 bases, with 13 bases spanning the gap. The CDR3 protein is CSASNDPYNEQFF. DNA for the CDR3: TGCAGTGCCTCCAACGACCCGTACAATGAGCAGTTCTTC.

This chain connects TRBV4-2 to TRBJ2-7, with 8 nucleotides matching TRBD2. The CDR3 sequence is 14 residues long. In germline, CDR1 is LGHNA, CDR2 YNFKEQ. V gave up 2 bases and J gave up 4 bases; unmatched junction bases: 4. The CDR3 DNA reads TGTGCCAGCAGCCAACAGCGGGAGTCTTACGAGCAGTACTTC. It is translated as CASSQQRESYEQYF.

The J gene is TRBJ2-1, the V gene TRBV4-1; 10 bases are a match to TRBD2. Trimming took 4 bases from V and 1 from J; bases not matched to a gene: 7. Germline loops: CDR1 MGHRA, CDR2 YSYEKL. The CDR3 extends over 17 amino acids. CDR3 nucleotide sequence: TGCGCCAGCAGCCGTTCGACTAGCGGGCTTTCCTACAATGAGCAGTTCTTC. This translates into CASSRSTSGLSYNEQFF.

The chain uses TRBV15 and TRBJ2-1, with D unclear. The germline V gene has CDR1 LNHNV and CDR2 YYDKDF (reference sequence). This CDR3 comprises 15 residues. V shed 1 base and J shed 2 bases, with 9 bases lying between them. The CDR3 sequence: CATSRVGGAYNEQFF. The CDR3 DNA reads as TGTGCCACCAGCAGAGTTGGCGGAGCCTACAATGAGCAGTTCTTC.

V and J are TRBV6-5 and TRBJ2-2; TRBD1 agrees at 7 bases. The CDR3 sequence is 15 residues long. The V gene end was trimmed by 2 bases and the J gene end by 4 bases; junction bases not matched to a gene: 4. CDR1 MNHEY and CDR2 SVGAGI come from the germline V gene. DNA of the CDR3: TGTGCCAGCAGTTACCAACGACAGGGCACCGGGGAGCTGTTTTTT. Translation: CASSYQRQGTGELFF.

V usage is TRBV9 and J usage is TRBJ2-6, with D perhaps matching TRBD1 (7 bases). The CDR3 covers 18 residues. Trimming removed 0 bases at V and 0 bases at J, with 13 bases between. The germline V gene has CDR1 SGDLS and CDR2 YYNGEE. The CDR3 here is CASSVESGGSSGANVLTF. The CDR3 region has the DNA TGTGCCAGCAGCGTAGAGTCAGGGGGGAGCTCTGGGGCCAACGTCCTGACTTTC. Full variable domain (rest looked up from reference TRBV9 and TRBJ2-6): DSGVTQTPKHLITATGQRVTLRCSPRSGDLSVYWYQQSLDQGLQFLIQYYNGEERAKGNILERFSAQQFPDLHSELNLSSLELGDSALYFCASSVESGGSSGANVLTFGAGSRLTVL.